The source of this T cell receptor beta chain is a study of blood T cell repertoires in COVID-19. Whole-study context: Sources were T cells, B-cell-depleted T cells, or PBMCs; the material itself was cDNA or gDNA.

Here immunoSEQ multiplex PCR was the method, and the copy in TCRdb shows in-frame clones only, minus some. This sample carries 200,000 or so clones, 84% of them seen once, and the ten largest clones take 10% to 13%. V lost 3 bases, J lost 1 base, and 16 bases lay in between. This CDR3 is 17 amino acids long. CDR1 and CDR2 (germline): LNHDA, SQIVND (reference sequence). Sequencing was carried out using peripheral blood. The sequence was obtained from a woman aged 80 or older with COVID-19, enrolled during active disease. The chain employs TRBV19 and TRBJ1-5, with unresolved D. CDR3: CASSMPQLARSNQPQHF. The DNA of the CDR3 is TGTGCCAGTAGTATGCCCCAGTTAGCCCGAAGCAATCAGCCCCAGCATTTT.